This T cell receptor (beta chain) is drawn from a study of cytomegalovirus exposure and HLA in healthy donors. Study-wide results and caveats: Per a later analysis, HLA-associated TCR beta chains showed more clonal expansion than other, equally common TCR beta chains.

In regard to this clone: Its specificity is not known.

PCR involved 60 Vbeta and 13 Jbeta primers. Profiling relied on immunoSEQ multiplex PCR, and the TCRdb table lists in-frame clones only, not all of them. Of 40,000 to 45,000 clones listed, approximately 80% are singletons. V lost 3 bases and J lost 4; bases outside the gene matches: 5. The CDR3 covers 14 residues. CDR1 and CDR2 (germline): MNHEY, SMNVEV (reference sequence). This clonotype was sampled from a man aged 30 to 39 in good health and CMV-seronegative. Sequencing was carried out using PBMCs. The chain is built from TRBV27 and TRBJ2-7; 8 bases fit TRBD2. As DNA, the CDR3 is TGTGCCAGCAGTTTTTCCGCGGGAGGATACGAGCAGTACTTC. Encoded protein: CASSFSAGGYEQYF.